One and the same sample provided the 32 T cell receptor beta chains below, sequenced in a study of blood T cell repertoires in COVID-19. Profiling relied on immunoSEQ multiplex PCR, and the TCRdb table lists in-frame clones only, not all of them. The top ten hold around 3% of the sample, which has hundreds of thousands of clones, roughly nine tenths seen once. Sequenced material: peripheral blood. The receptor source for this set is a woman in her twenties or thirties with COVID-19, enrolled during active disease.

This clone has a single count. This rearrangement joins TRBV18 to TRBJ2-1; 10 bases line up with TRBD2. The V gene end was trimmed by 2 bases and the J gene end by 1 base; junction bases not matched to a gene: 8. The germline CDR1 and CDR2 sequences are KGHSH and LQKENI. The CDR3 spans 18 residues. CDR3 coding DNA: TGTGCCAGCTCACCATTGCCTAGCGGGAGCCCGTCCTACAATGAGCAGTTCTTC. Its translation: CASSPLPSGSPSYNEQFF.

This clone was found once. The J gene is TRBJ1-4, the V gene TRBV18; D uncertain. Trimming pared 5 bases from V and 7 bases from J, leaving 14 bases between. This CDR3 has 14 amino acids. In germline, CDR1 is KGHSH, CDR2 LQKENI. CDR3 amino acids: CASSAPQYGEKLFF. In DNA, the CDR3 is TGTGCCAGCTCAGCCCCCCAGTATGGTGAAAAACTGTTTTTT.

The chain combines TRBV6-2 or TRBV6-3 with TRBJ2-3, with 8 bases matching TRBD1. The V gene end was trimmed by 6 bases and the J gene end by 1 base; junction bases not matched to a gene: 6. This CDR3 has 15 residues. Per germline, CDR1 MNHEY and CDR2 SVGEGT. The CDR3 loop is CASRYGQGGTDTQYF. CDR3 coding DNA: TGTGCCAGCAGGTACGGACAGGGCGGCACAGATACGCAGTATTTT.

The rearrangement uses TRBV7-8 and TRBJ2-2, with TRBD1 identical over 9 bases. Germline V gene lookup returns CDR1 SGHVS and CDR2 FQNEAQ. The CDR3 length is 15 residues. The J segment lost 3 bases and the V segment lost 5 bases, leaving 4 bases of the junction unmatched. The CDR3 protein is CASSPWDRDTGELFF. The CDR3 nucleotides are TGTGCCAGCAGCCCTTGGGACAGGGACACCGGGGAGCTGTTTTTT.

The gene calls are TRBV10-2 and TRBJ1-4, with a possible D match to TRBD1 (5 bases). The CDR3 is 13 amino acids. In germline, CDR1 is WSHSY, CDR2 SAAADI. The V end lost 4 bases, the J end lost 8 bases, and 11 bases lay between the germline ends. The DNA for the CDR3 is TGCGCCAGCAGTGTTGGGGGGTCGGAAAAACTGTTTTTT. Protein sequence: CASSVGGSEKLFF.

J is TRBJ1-5 and V is TRBV30; TRBD1 is a possible D gene (6 bases). This CDR3 has 14 amino acids. The germline CDR1 and CDR2 sequences are GTSNPN and SVGIG (reference sequence). V dropped 3 bases and J dropped 0 bases, with 9 bases sitting between them. The CDR3 sequence is CAWSRTVSNQPQHF. Here the CDR3 DNA reads TGTGCCTGGAGCCGGACAGTTAGCAATCAGCCCCAGCATTTT.

The chain uses TRBV29-1 and TRBJ1-4; 8 nucleotides line up with TRBD1. V trimming: 6 bases; J trimming: 5 bases; junction bases outside the gene matches: 8. The CDR3 is made up of 14 amino acids. Germline lookup yields CDR1 SQVTM and CDR2 ANQGSEA. This CDR3 is CSVDRTGLNEKLFF. Written as DNA, the CDR3 is TGCAGCGTCGACAGGACAGGGTTAAATGAAAAACTGTTTTTT.

The V gene is TRBV7-2, the J gene TRBJ1-2; D may be TRBD1 (6 bases). CDR1 and CDR2 (germline): SGHTA, FQGNSA. V dropped 1 base and J dropped 7 bases, with 19 bases sitting between them. The CDR3 consists of 16 residues. The DNA of the CDR3 is TGTGCCAGCAGCTTAGATAGGGTACAGGGTACGGGTGGCTACACCTTC. Its translation is CASSLDRVQGTGGYTF.

V is TRBV19 and J is TRBJ1-5; possibly TRBD1 for D (5 bases). The CDR3 runs to 16 residues. The V gene lost 3 bases and the J gene lost 3 bases, with 15 bases spanning the gap. The germline gives CDR1 LNHDA, CDR2 SQIVND (reference sequence). This chain's CDR3 is CASSIWEGRNNQPQHF. CDR3 DNA: TGTGCCAGTAGTATCTGGGAGGGGCGGAACAATCAGCCCCAGCATTTT.

The gene calls are TRBV28 and TRBJ1-3; the D gene is possibly TRBD1 (6 bases). This CDR3 is 15 amino acids long. Germline V gene lookup returns CDR1 MDHEN and CDR2 SYDVKM. Deletions cut 2 bases from V and 3 bases from J, with 11 bases between. CDR3 sequence reads: CASSLGQGFGNTIYF. DNA for the CDR3: TGTGCCAGCAGTTTAGGTCAGGGGTTTGGAAACACCATATATTTT.

The V call is TRBV27, the J call TRBJ1-2; tentative D call: TRBD1 (6 bases). Trimming removed 3 bases from V and 3 bases from J, with 11 bases in between. Germline V gene lookup returns CDR1 MNHEY and CDR2 SMNVEV (reference sequence). CDR3 length: 14 amino acids. This CDR3 is CASSFRGGDYGYTF. The CDR3 region has the DNA TGTGCCAGCAGTTTTCGAGGGGGAGACTATGGCTACACCTTC.

CDR3 DNA sequence: TGTGCCAGCAGCTTGTTCGGCAGGGGGTTGGTGGACACTGAAGCTTTCTTT. Translation gives CASSLFGRGLVDTEAFF. V is TRBV5-4 and J is TRBJ1-1; 7 positions match TRBD1. Germline V gene data show CDR1 as SGHNT and CDR2 as YYREEE (reference sequence). Trimming cost V 1 base and J 3 bases; bases outside gene matches: 12. The CDR3 sequence is 17 residues long.

The chain employs TRBV12-3 or TRBV12-4 and TRBJ1-1; 11 bases line up with TRBD1. Trimming removed 10 bases from V and 5 bases from J; junction bases left unmatched: 6. CDR3 size: 13 residues. CDR3 sequence (DNA): TGTGCCACCAAGGGGACAGGGGGGACTGAAGCTTTCTTT. It is translated as CATKGTGGTEAFF.

The chain combines TRBV20-1 with TRBJ2-7; no clear D gene. The CDR3 sequence is 13 residues long. V dropped 3 bases and J dropped 4 bases, with 13 bases sitting between them. Germline V gene sequence: CDR1 DFQATT, CDR2 SNEGSKA (reference sequence). The CDR3 is CSASRRIGYEQYF. The CDR3 coding sequence is TGCAGTGCTAGTAGGCGCATCGGGTACGAGCAGTACTTC.

The V call is TRBV19, the J call TRBJ2-1; 8 bases align to TRBD2. Trimming at V came to 7 bases and at J to 1 base, leaving 6 bases not matched to a gene. Germline CDR1 is LNHDA and CDR2 is SQIVND (reference sequence). The CDR3 runs to 15 residues. The CDR3 DNA is TGTGCCAGTAATCCGGGGGGGCCATCCTACAATGAGCAGTTCTTC. It translates to CASNPGGPSYNEQFF.

V usage is TRBV6-5 and J usage is TRBJ1-1, with 7 bases that match TRBD1. Germline-derived CDR1 and CDR2 are MNHEY and SVGAGI. V dropped 0 bases and J dropped 2; count of bases not matched to a gene: 3. This CDR3 has 15 amino acids. The CDR3 reads CASSYSTGSNTEAFF. The DNA for the CDR3 is TGTGCCAGCAGTTACTCGACAGGGAGCAACACTGAAGCTTTCTTT.

The V and J genes are TRBV5-4 and TRBJ2-3; possibly TRBD1 for D (5 bases). The CDR3 has 16 amino acids. Looked up from germline, CDR1 is SGHNT and CDR2 is YYREEE (reference sequence). Trimming stripped 0 bases from V and 0 bases from J, with 11 bases between. In DNA, the CDR3 is TGTGCCAGCAGCTTGGGACAGACCGCTAGCACAGATACGCAGTATTTT. Amino acids: CASSLGQTASTDTQYF.

DNA of the CDR3: TGTGCCAGCAGTTACTCCGTGGGCAGGGGAGATACGCAGTATTTT. This sequence encodes CASSYSVGRGDTQYF. The chain has TRBV6-6 and TRBJ2-3; D possibly corresponds to TRBD1 (6 bases). The CDR3 sequence is 15 residues long. V shed 0 bases and J shed 5 bases, with 12 bases lying between them. Germline loops: CDR1 MNHNY, CDR2 SVGAGI (reference sequence).

This chain links TRBV24-1 with TRBJ2-3; TRBD1 matches at 8 bases. The CDR3 is 15 residues long. V lost 5 bases and J lost 4; bases outside the gene matches: 7. Germline CDR1 KGHDR, CDR2 SFDVKD. The CDR3 here is CATSVVDRGPDTQYF. The CDR3 region has the DNA TGTGCCACCAGTGTCGTCGACAGGGGTCCAGATACGCAGTATTTT.

As for this clone: In the same sample, other DNA sequences code for this CDR3. The CDR3 DNA reads as TGTGCCAGCAGTTACTCGAGGGTAGTTACGAACACTGAAGCTTTCTTT. This encodes CASSYSRVVTNTEAFF. The V gene is TRBV6-5, the J gene TRBJ1-1; D is ambiguous. The germline gives CDR1 MNHEY, CDR2 SVGAGI. There are 16 residues in the CDR3. V was trimmed by 0 bases and J by 1 base, leaving 12 bases between them.

The chain carries TRBV6-6 and TRBJ2-3, with D unclear. Trimming stripped 8 bases from V and 6 bases from J, with 9 bases between. The CDR3 consists of 11 residues. The germline gives CDR1 MNHNY, CDR2 SVGAGI (reference sequence). The CDR3 DNA sequence: TGTGCCAGCGGCCGGGTGGATACGCAGTATTTT. Residues: CASGRVDTQYF.

In this sample, this clone turned up once. The chain is built from TRBV5-6 and TRBJ2-3; 9 bases map to TRBD2. The V and J ends lost 2 bases and 14 bases, in that order; junction bases with no gene match: 9. Germline V gene lookup returns CDR1 SGHDT and CDR2 YYEEEE. CDR3 length: 13 amino acids. CDR3 in amino acids: CASSFNSGGGRYF. DNA of the CDR3: TGTGCCAGCAGCTTCAATAGCGGGGGAGGCAGGTATTTT.

The chain has TRBV18 and TRBJ2-3; 8 bases are a match to TRBD2. The V gene's germline CDR1 is KGHSH and CDR2 LQKENI. This CDR3 is built from 16 residues. V trimming: 1 base; J trimming: 0 bases; junction bases outside the gene matches: 3. The CDR3 DNA sequence: TGTGCCAGCTCACCACTAGCGGGAACTAGCACAGATACGCAGTATTTT. The encoded protein is CASSPLAGTSTDTQYF.

The chain links TRBV9 to TRBJ1-3; maybe TRBD1 (6 bases). The CDR3 runs 16 residues. V was cut by 4 bases and J by 3 bases, with 17 bases left in between. From germline, CDR1 is SGDLS and CDR2 YYNGEE. The CDR3 DNA reads TGTGCCAGCAGCCCCCAACAGGGAGGGAGTGGAAACACCATATATTTT. This encodes CASSPQQGGSGNTIYF.

This clone was seen more than once but under ten times. The rearrangement uses TRBV19 and TRBJ2-3; D might be TRBD2 (6 bases). The CDR3 loop spans 15 amino acids. V shed 3 bases and J shed 4 bases, with 14 bases lying between them. In germline, CDR1 is LNHDA, CDR2 SQIVND (reference sequence). The CDR3 sequence: CASSIGAGSADTQYF. The CDR3 nucleotides read TGTGCCAGTAGTATCGGGGCGGGAAGCGCAGATACGCAGTATTTT.

This clone was seen only a few times. The chain employs TRBV11-3 and TRBJ1-2, with a weak D call TRBD1 (5 bases). The CDR3 runs 13 residues. V lost 3 bases to trimming and J lost 7 bases, with 12 bases between them. Germline loops: CDR1 SGHNT, CDR2 YENEEA. CDR3 protein: CASSFDRYSGYTF. In DNA form, the CDR3 reads TGTGCCAGCAGCTTCGACAGATACTCTGGCTACACCTTC.

The chain has TRBV5-4 and TRBJ2-5; 11 bases fit TRBD2. The CDR3 loop spans 16 amino acids. CDR1 and CDR2 (germline): SGHNT, YYREEE (reference sequence). The junction had 7 bases not matched to a gene; V was cut back by 4 bases and J by 2 bases. The CDR3 loop is CASSPSGTSGQETQYF. The CDR3 DNA reads as TGTGCCAGCAGCCCCTCCGGGACTAGCGGACAAGAGACCCAGTACTTC.

The chain employs TRBV27 and TRBJ2-2, with TRBD2 matching 10 bases. Per germline, CDR1 MNHEY and CDR2 SMNVEV (reference sequence). With V trimmed by 3 bases and J by 8 bases, 6 bases remained unmatched. This CDR3 is built from 15 residues. The CDR3, as DNA: TGTGCCAGCAGTTTCCTAGCGGGAGTTGCAGGGGAGCTGTTTTTT. Amino acids: CASSFLAGVAGELFF.

This clone was seen a single time. J is TRBJ1-1 and V is TRBV5-4; 8 bases fit TRBD1. V trimming: 5 bases; J trimming: 0 bases; junction bases outside the gene matches: 12. This CDR3 region has 17 residues. Germline V CDR1 and CDR2: SGHNT, YYREEE (reference sequence). The CDR3 region is CASSPPDRATLNTEAFF. CDR3 nucleotide sequence: TGTGCCAGCAGTCCCCCGGACAGGGCGACTTTGAACACTGAAGCTTTCTTT.

CDR3 loop: CASSMDSYTEAFF. The CDR3, as DNA: TGTGCCAGTAGTATGGACAGCTACACTGAAGCTTTCTTT. The chain joins TRBV19 to TRBJ1-1; D perhaps matches TRBD1 (6 bases). The CDR3 runs to 13 residues. CDR1 and CDR2 (germline): LNHDA, SQIVND (reference sequence). The V and J ends lost 3 bases and 3 bases respectively, with 8 bases between them. The full variable domain, in which reference TRBV19 and TRBJ1-1 provide the parts outside the CDR3, is DGGITQSPKYLFRKEGQNVTLSCEQNLNHDAMYWYRQDPGQGLRLIYYSQIVNDFQKGDIAEGYSVSREKKESFPLTVTSAQKNPTAFYLCASSMDSYTEAFFGQGTRLTVV.

The CDR3 protein is CASSVGQANMGYTF. The CDR3, as DNA: TGTGCCAGCAGCGTGGGACAGGCAAATATGGGCTACACCTTC. This chain connects TRBV9 to TRBJ1-2; 8 bases line up with TRBD1. CDR1 and CDR2 from the germline V gene are SGDLS and YYNGEE. The trim removed 2 bases at V and 8 bases at J, leaving 8 bases unmatched. The CDR3 has 14 amino acids.

This clone has a single count. V and J are TRBV11-3 and TRBJ2-2; 13 bases fit TRBD2. With 5 bases clipped from V and 4 bases from J, the junction kept 10 bases outside the gene matches. The CDR3 is made up of 18 amino acids. Germline V gene sequence: CDR1 SGHNT, CDR2 YENEEA. The CDR3 nucleotides are TGTGCCAGCAGCCCCCTCGGACTAGCGGGAGCCGGCACCGGGGAGCTGTTTTTT. Its translation is CASSPLGLAGAGTGELFF.